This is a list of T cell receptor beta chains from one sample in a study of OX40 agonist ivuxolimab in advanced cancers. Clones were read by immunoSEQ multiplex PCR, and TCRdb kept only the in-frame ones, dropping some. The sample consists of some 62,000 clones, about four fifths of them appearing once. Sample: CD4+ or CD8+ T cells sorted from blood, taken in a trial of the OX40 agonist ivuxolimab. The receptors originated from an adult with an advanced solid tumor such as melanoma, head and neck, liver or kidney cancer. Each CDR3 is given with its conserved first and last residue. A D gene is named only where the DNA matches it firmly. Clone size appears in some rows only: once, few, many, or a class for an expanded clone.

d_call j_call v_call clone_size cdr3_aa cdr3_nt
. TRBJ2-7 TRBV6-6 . CASSHTAFVNEQYF TGTGCCAGCAGTCATACAGCCTTTGTCAACGAGCAGTACTTC
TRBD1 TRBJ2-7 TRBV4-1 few CASSQAGTGAYEQYF TGCGCCAGCAGCCAGGCCGGGACAGGGGCGTACGAGCAGTACTTC
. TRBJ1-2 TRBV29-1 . CSVELGGIYGYTF TGCAGCGTTGAATTAGGGGGTATCTATGGCTACACCTTC
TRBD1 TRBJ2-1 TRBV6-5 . CASSSRQGINYNEQFF TGTGCCAGCAGTTCAAGACAGGGGATCAACTACAATGAGCAGTTCTTC
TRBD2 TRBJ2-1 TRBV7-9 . CASSLVGAGVYNEQFF TGTGCCAGCAGCTTAGTTGGCGCGGGGGTCTACAATGAGCAGTTCTTC
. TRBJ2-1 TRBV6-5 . CASSLRYGSYNEQFF TGTGCCAGCAGTTTACGATACGGGTCCTACAATGAGCAGTTCTTC
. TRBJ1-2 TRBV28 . CASSLLQGSYGYTF TGTGCCAGCAGCCTCCTCCAGGGATCCTATGGCTACACCTTC
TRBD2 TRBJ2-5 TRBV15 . CASRTSGYQETQYF TGTGCCTCCCGTACTAGCGGTTACCAAGAGACCCAGTACTTC
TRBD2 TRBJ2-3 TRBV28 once CASSLSAGGRDTQYF TGTGCCAGCAGTTTATCGGCGGGAGGCAGAGATACGCAGTATTTT
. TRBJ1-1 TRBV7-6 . CASSLVMNTEAFF TGTGCCAGCAGCTTAGTGATGAACACTGAAGCTTTCTTT
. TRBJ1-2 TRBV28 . CASTATSYGYTF TGTGCCAGTACGGCAACCTCCTATGGCTACACCTTC
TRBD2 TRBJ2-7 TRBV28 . CASSPYSAGAWYEQYF TGTGCCAGCAGTCCGTACTCAGCGGGAGCATGGTACGAGCAGTACTTC
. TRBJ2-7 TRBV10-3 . CAISRDDEQYF TGTGCCATCAGTCGGGACGACGAGCAGTACTTC
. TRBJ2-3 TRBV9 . CASSVKPTAVDTQYF TGTGCCAGCAGCGTAAAACCAACAGCGGTGGATACGCAGTATTTT
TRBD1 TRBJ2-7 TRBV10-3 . CAISESIGRGLSAEQYF TGTGCCATCAGTGAGTCGATAGGCAGGGGGCTCTCGGCCGAGCAGTACTTC
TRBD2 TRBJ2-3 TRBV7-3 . CASSSIAGGPTDTQYF TGTGCCAGCAGCTCTATAGCGGGGGGGCCCACAGATACGCAGTATTTT
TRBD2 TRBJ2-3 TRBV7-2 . CASSLASGTGTQYF TGTGCCAGCAGCTTAGCTAGCGGGACCGGTACGCAGTATTTT
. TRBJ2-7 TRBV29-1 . CSVMDGQTYEQYF TGCAGCGTTATGGACGGGCAAACCTACGAGCAGTACTTC
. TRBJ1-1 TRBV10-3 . CAIAFQGGTEAFF TGTGCCATCGCATTTCAAGGGGGAACTGAAGCTTTCTTT
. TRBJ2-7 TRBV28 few CASSSTSNYEQYF TGTGCCAGCAGTTCCACCTCCAACTACGAGCAGTACTTC
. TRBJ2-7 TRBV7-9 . CASSLARGVGYEQYF TGTGCCAGCAGCTTAGCACGGGGCGTGGGCTACGAGCAGTACTTC
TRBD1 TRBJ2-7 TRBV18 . CASSSGQYYEQYF TGTGCCAGCTCATCGGGACAGTACTACGAGCAGTACTTC
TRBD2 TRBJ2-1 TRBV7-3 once CASSYTSGEYNEQFF TGTGCCAGCAGCTACACTAGCGGGGAATACAATGAGCAGTTCTTC
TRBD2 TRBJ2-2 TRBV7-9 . CASTLSGTNTGELFF TGTGCCAGCACCCTGAGCGGGACGAACACCGGGGAGCTGTTTTTT
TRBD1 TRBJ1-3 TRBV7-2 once CASSFHTGAGNTIYF TGTGCCAGCAGCTTCCACACAGGGGCTGGAAACACCATATATTTT
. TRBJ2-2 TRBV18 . CASSQGTGELFF TGTGCCAGCTCACAGGGAACCGGGGAGCTGTTTTTT
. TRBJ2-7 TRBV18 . CASSPQTPVAEQYF TGTGCCAGCTCACCTCAAACGCCCGTCGCCGAGCAGTACTTC
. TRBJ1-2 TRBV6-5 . CASRRQRLTHYGYTF TGTGCCAGCAGACGACAGCGGTTGACTCACTATGGCTACACCTTC
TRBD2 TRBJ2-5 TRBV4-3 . CASSFLGRAETQYF TGCGCCAGCAGCTTCCTAGGGAGGGCAGAGACCCAGTACTTC
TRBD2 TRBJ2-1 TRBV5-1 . CASSSTSGRVEQFF TGCGCCAGCAGCTCAACTAGCGGGAGGGTTGAGCAGTTCTTC
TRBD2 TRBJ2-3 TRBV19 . CASSRDSGGGTDTQYF TGTGCCAGTAGCCGCGATAGCGGGGGTGGGACAGATACGCAGTATTTT
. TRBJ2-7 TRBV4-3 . CASSQWTDPSEQYF TGCGCCAGCAGCCAATGGACAGACCCTAGTGAGCAGTACTTC